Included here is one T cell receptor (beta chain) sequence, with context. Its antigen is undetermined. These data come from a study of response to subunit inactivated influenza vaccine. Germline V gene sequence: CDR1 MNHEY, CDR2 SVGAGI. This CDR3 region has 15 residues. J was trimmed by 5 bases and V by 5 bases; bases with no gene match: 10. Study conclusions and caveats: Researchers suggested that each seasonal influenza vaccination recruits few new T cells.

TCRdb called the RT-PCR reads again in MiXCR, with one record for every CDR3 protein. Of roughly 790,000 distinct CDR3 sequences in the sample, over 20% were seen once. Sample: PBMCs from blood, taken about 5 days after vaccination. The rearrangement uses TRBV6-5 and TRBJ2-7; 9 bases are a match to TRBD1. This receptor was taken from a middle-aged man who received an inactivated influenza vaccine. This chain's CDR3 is CASSHPGQGVHEQYF. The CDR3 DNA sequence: TGTGCCAGCAGTCACCCGGGACAGGGTGTCCACGAGCAGTACTTC.